A few counts support the clone carrying this TCR beta chain. The antigen is unknown. The sample originates from a study of T-cell memory formation after mild COVID-19. Study results and limitations: Of the contracting clones, CD4+ ones lay mainly in CM and EM, and CD8+ ones in EMRA.

From the 5' RACE reads, TCRdb called clonotypes with MiXCR, one entry per CDR3 protein. The sample has hundreds of thousands of distinct CDR3 sequences; around 18% are singletons. V shed 8 bases and J shed 0 bases, with 8 bases lying between them. The CDR3 spans 13 residues. CDR1 ENHRY and CDR2 SYGVKD come from the germline V gene. This receptor was identified in an adult woman who had mild COVID-19 (a few samples of this study predate the infection). Cell type and time point are not known. Sample: PBMCs or a T cell subset sorted from them (not recorded which). The chain employs TRBV10-3 and TRBJ2-1; D remains ambiguous. The CDR3 DNA sequence: TGTGCCATCGCCCCAAACTCCTACAATGAGCAGTTCTTC. Its protein is CAIAPNSYNEQFF.